This T cell receptor (beta chain) was recorded in a study of blood T cell repertoires in COVID-19. Study summary: Sample material is recorded as cDNA or gDNA derived from T cells, B-cell-depleted T cells, or PBMCs.

In the original analysis: The assay estimated nucleated cells by amplifying reference gene primers. Only in-frame clones appear in the TCRdb table, and some are missing; sequencing was by immunoSEQ multiplex PCR. That table supplies the V and J calls and clone size; D and trimming were determined from the DNA. This table has about 150,000 clones, roughly 80% appearing once. CDR3 length: 18 residues. What was sequenced was peripheral blood. The chain links TRBV12-1 to TRBJ1-1; TRBD1, as called in the table, went unchecked against the DNA. TRBV12-1 is a pseudogene. The TCR was taken from a man aged 50 to 59 with active or convalescent COVID-19. The DNA of the CDR3 is TGTGCCAGCAGCTGTTATCAGCTTCCGGGACATAACACAACTGAAGCTTTCTTT. Protein sequence: CASSCYQLPGHNTTEAFF.